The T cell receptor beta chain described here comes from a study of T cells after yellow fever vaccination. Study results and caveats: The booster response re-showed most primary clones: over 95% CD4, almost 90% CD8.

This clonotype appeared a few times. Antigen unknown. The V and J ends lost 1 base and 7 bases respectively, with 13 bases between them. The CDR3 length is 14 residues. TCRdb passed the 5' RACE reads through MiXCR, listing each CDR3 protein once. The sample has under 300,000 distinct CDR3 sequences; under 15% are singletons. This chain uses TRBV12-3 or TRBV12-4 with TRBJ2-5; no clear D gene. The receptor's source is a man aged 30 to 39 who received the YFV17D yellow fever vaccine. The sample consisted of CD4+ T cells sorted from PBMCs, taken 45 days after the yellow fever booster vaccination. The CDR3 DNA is TGTGCCAGCAGTTTAGTCTCAGAGTCCGGGACCCAGTACTTC. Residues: CASSLVSESGTQYF.